This TCR beta chain was sequenced for a study of shared clonotypes between healthy human individuals. Naive CD8 cells were CD45RO-negative, positively selected for CCR7, excluding terminally differentiated effector memory CD45RA+ cells. Notes on the study in general: Blood was the only sampled material, and tissue repertoires likely differ. For naive CD4 cells, 5% to 6.5% of clonotypes were shared across a handful of donors. There were few donors, and this limited the genetic and exposure-history diversity represented.

Repertoires were generated with immunoSEQ multiplex PCR, while TCRdb's copy carries only in-frame clones and drops some. The sample has around 1.9 million clones, about 92% seen once. In the case of this clone: Its antigen is currently unknown.

Sequencing input: naive CD8+ T cells from PBMCs. The sequence was collected from a man younger than 30 in good health. Some clones in this sample may be carry-over from other donors' samples.

The CDR3 sequence is CASSTWTSGTPYEQYF. The CDR3 DNA follows: TGTGCCAGCAGCACTTGGACTAGCGGGACCCCCTACGAGCAGTACTTC. The chain links TRBV11-2 to TRBJ2-7, with TRBD2 identical over 12 bases. V lost 5 bases to trimming and J lost 2 bases; unmatched junction nucleotides: 7. This CDR3 has 16 residues. Germline CDR1 is SGHAT and CDR2 is FQNNGV. The variable domain in full, completed from reference TRBV11-2 and TRBJ2-7, reads EAGVAQSPRYKIIEKRQSVAFWCNPISGHATLYWYQQILGQGPKLLIQFQNNGVVDDSQLPKDRFSAERLKGVDSTLKIQPAKLEDSAVYLCASSTWTSGTPYEQYFGPGTRLTVT.